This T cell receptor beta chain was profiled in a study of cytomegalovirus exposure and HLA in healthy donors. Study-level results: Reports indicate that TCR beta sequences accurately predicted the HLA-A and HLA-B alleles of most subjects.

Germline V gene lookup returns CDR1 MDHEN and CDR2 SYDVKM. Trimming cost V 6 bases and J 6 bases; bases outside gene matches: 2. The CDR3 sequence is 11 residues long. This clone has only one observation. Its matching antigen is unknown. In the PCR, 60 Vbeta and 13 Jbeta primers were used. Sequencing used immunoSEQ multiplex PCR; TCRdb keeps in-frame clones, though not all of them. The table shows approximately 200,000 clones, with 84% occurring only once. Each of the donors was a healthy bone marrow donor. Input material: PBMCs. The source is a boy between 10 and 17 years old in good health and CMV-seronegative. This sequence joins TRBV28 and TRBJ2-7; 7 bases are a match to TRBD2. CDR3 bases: TGTGCCAGCAGGGGAGGGGTCGAGCAGTACTTC. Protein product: CASRGGVEQYF. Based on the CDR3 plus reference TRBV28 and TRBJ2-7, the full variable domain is DVKVTQSSRYLVKRTGEKVFLECVQDMDHENMFWYRQDPGLGLRLIYFSYDVKMKEKGDIPEGYSVSREKKERFSLILESASTNQTSMYLCASRGGVEQYFGPGTRLTVT.